This T cell receptor (beta chain) was profiled in a study of cytomegalovirus exposure and HLA in healthy donors (dated by TCRdb to 2015 to 2018). Turning to the overall study: In an earlier analysis of under 600 of the donors, 250 to 300 Gb of sequence data and 100 million or so unique TCR beta sequences from about 179 million T cells were reported. Roughly 5 DR-DQ haplotypes were handled as single units for association and clustering because linkage in the cohort was strong. A separate validation cohort of roughly 130 different subjects was used in addition to the 666-subject first cohort. An earlier analysis of approximately 630 of the donors applied high-throughput TCR beta sequencing to assess whether each TCR beta V gene segment acted as functional or pseudogenic. Among around 400 genotyped donors of the cohort, an average of around 250,000 unique TCR beta nucleotide sequences was sequenced per donor, of which roughly 17% were non-productive. All discovery cohort repertoires had been generated using a single sequencing platform. Rather than using new phenotypic data, the later analysis identified candidate immune exposures from TCR beta sequences and from how often those sequences occurred across donors. Donor age, sex, ethnicity and CMV serostatus were compiled alongside the repertoire data. In a later analysis, previously published TCR beta repertoires from some 640 donors were re-analyzed and high-resolution HLA genotyping was added so that TCR occurrence patterns could be studied. An early release covering more than 500 HLA-typed donors comprised about 320 gigabases of sequencing data and 85 million to 100 million unique TCR sequences. The study aimed to test whether cataloging public T cell receptors could reveal signatures of past pathogen exposure. The genetic ancestry cluster associated with self-reported Caucasian donors included over 65% of the roughly 400 genotyped donors. Class I and class II HLA loci were covered by the typing at four-digit resolution. To predict cytomegalovirus infection status, the study combined high-throughput TCR immunosequencing, statistical association of individual TCRs with disease status, and machine learning. Using immunosequencing, the study profiled T cell repertoires from about 610 subjects and related those repertoires to cytomegalovirus serostatus. A later genetic analysis used genome-wide SNP genotypes for 398 of the 666 donors, treating that subset as a discovery cohort. The number of typed donors differed by locus: 629-630 for A, B, C, DRB1 and DQB1; about 520 for DQA1; approximately 610 for DPA1; and approximately 450 for DPB1.

Regarding this clone: Its antigen specificity is not known. No much larger clone is present one base from it, and per-base qualities are unavailable.

CDR1 and CDR2 are read off the germline V gene as SQVTM and ANQGSEA. The germline V and J ends show losses of 3 bases and 0 bases respectively, and no gene match explains 3 bases of the junction. The CDR3 spans 14 residues, from the cysteine through the phenylalanine. Of all the DNA, just the CDR3 is kept, 42 bases in frame from base 1. The cohort consisted of fewer than 700 healthy bone marrow donors. Cohort members were all nominally healthy when sampled, although unrecorded immune exposures were likely present. The donor was CMV seropositive and was included in the group of 289 seropositive cohort members. Each donor provided a peripheral blood sample, and peripheral blood mononuclear cells were used for TCR beta sequencing. Genomic DNA was extracted from the blood cell samples with the Qiagen DNeasy Blood Extraction Kit. Overall study results and their limits: Three of the identified cytomegalovirus-associated TCR beta chains were confirmed in vitro to be specific for cytomegalovirus antigens. Most TCR sequences were observed very rarely across donors, whereas some public TCRs were present in many individuals. Because the 87-base-pair reads could not distinguish some IMGT-functional V segments, including TRBV6-2 and TRBV6-3, those segments were excluded. At a false discovery rate of 0.05, a later analysis linked approximately 18,000 TCR beta sequences to specific HLA alleles. In a later analysis, most CMV-associated TCR beta chains were found to appear HLA-restricted, with HLA associations seemingly driven largely by CMV exposure. When HLA alleles, especially DR and DQ, strongly co-occurred, TCR associations were difficult to assign to individual alleles. Sequencing depth was assumed to be roughly uniform across donors in the presence/absence analyses, though that assumption may not hold. A group of highly shared sequence variants was considered likely to be a technical artifact of the sequencing pipeline. The study listed 170 or so TCR beta chains as associated with cytomegalovirus. A later analysis found that TCR association rates varied across HLA loci, with DRB1 alleles showing the most associated TCRs and HLA-C alleles the fewest. In a later genetic analysis, a missense DCLRE1C variant was associated with V-gene and J-gene trimming of TCR beta chains, and the association was replicated in an independent cohort. Because some donors lacked HLA typing at each locus, the association tests relied only on the typed subset. For the cohort, immune exposure information was limited to CMV serostatus. In a later genetic analysis, fewer N-insertions in productive TCRs were reported among donors in an Asian-associated ancestry cluster than the approximately 710-donor mean. Only TCR beta chains were sequenced in this cohort, and the absence of alpha or paired-chain data limited detectable features. Several of the top co-occurrence clusters appeared to be linked to parvovirus B19, influenza, CMV and Epstein-Barr virus, according to a later analysis. Roughly 15 rarely observed V segments, including chromosome 9 orphons, were excluded from the earlier analysis of a few hundred of the donors because counts were too low. A further reported finding was that TCR beta sequences accurately predicted the HLA-A and HLA-B alleles for most subjects in the first cohort. In an earlier analysis of approximately 590 of the donors, most TCR beta V segments were observed in productive rearrangements about 87% or about 30% of the time, broadly matching IMGT annotations. Compared with equally common non-associated chains, HLA-associated TCR beta chains in a later analysis were more clonally expanded and had lower generation probabilities. Linkage disequilibrium might explain the correlated functional status among segregating V segments, but an unknown experimental factor could not be excluded. In both the original and validation cohorts, the classifier was reported to diagnose cytomegalovirus status with high specificity and sensitivity. According to the authors, the approach could potentially be generalized to other disease states and immunological phenotypes.

The library was made by the immunoSEQ multiplex PCR assay. For the multiplex PCR, a mixture combining 60 forward primers for TCR Vbeta segments and 13 reverse primers for TCR Jbeta segments was used. Amplification of the CDR3 region of rearranged TCR beta genes was performed with a multiplex PCR assay on genomic DNA. The amplified TCR beta libraries were sequenced on the Illumina HiSeq System as 87-base-pair reads. Per the original workflow: Across the 500 to 850 repertoires, a later analysis counted tens of millions of unique TCR beta chains, roughly 11 million of which were shared by at least two donors. To remove PCR and sequencing errors, raw reads were error-corrected and collapsed into unique sequences using a nearest-neighbor algorithm that merged closely related sequences. V, D and J gene segments were assigned by aligning CDR3 sequences to IMGT reference sequences. For a sequence to be retained, a match of at least six nucleotides was required to both a V gene segment and a J gene segment. Rearrangements were called productive when the CDR3 lacked stop codons and stayed in frame with V and J; all others were non-productive. Following IMGT convention, CDR3 was defined as the stretch from the second conserved V-encoded cysteine to the conserved J-encoded phenylalanine. The earlier analysis of more than 450 of the donors excluded sequences that lacked an unambiguous match to a single V gene segment. In an earlier analysis of a few hundred of the donors, V segments were called functional above 56.7% productive rearrangements and were called segregating when the between-donor standard deviation exceeded 5%. A statistical classification framework was developed to diagnose cytomegalovirus status using the catalog of TCR beta chain sequences. A later analysis assigned V and J genes by comparing TCR nucleotide sequences with IMGT/GENE-DB human TR gene sequences. Using the TCRdist pipeline, a later analysis assigned CDR3 sequences along with most-parsimonious VDJ recombination scenarios. In a later analysis, each TCR beta chain was defined by its CDR3 amino acid sequence together with its V-gene family, and reads without a unique V-gene family were excluded. As a way to deal with suspected cross-contamination and a sequencing artifact, a later analysis dropped approximately 590 nucleotide sequences that were highly shared and had low generation probability. In a later analysis, a clonal expansion index was calculated for each public chain from normalized within-repertoire ranks of inferred template counts. In a later analysis, generation probabilities were computed with a VDJ recombination model fitted to out-of-frame rearrangements, and the resulting probabilities were checked against IGoR. In a later analysis, hypergeometric tests were used to score TCR-TCR, TCR-HLA and TCR-CMV co-occurrence, with a repertoire-size bias correction applied to TCR pairs. A later analysis estimated false discovery rates by permuting HLA or CMV assignments 20 times. In a later analysis, co-occurring TCRs were grouped using DBSCAN, with TCRdist sequence similarity added in when clustering inside HLA-allele-positive subsets. Repertoires with fewer than 30,000 or more than 120,000 public chains, plus five repertoires with anomalous nucleotide sharing, were excluded from co-occurrence clustering. Here the immuneACCESS table is served through TCRdb, limited to in-frame sequences with V and J called. Missing clones are a known gap in these copies; in checked studies unresolved V genes cover under half, and the rest lacks a known reason. Clone size and V and J calls were adopted from that table, with D and trimming inferred from the DNA. The sample profile shows fewer than 120,000 clones; more than 65% of them were found once. The ten largest clones represent over 10% of the sample.

Material: PBMCs. The TCR originated in a man aged 25-45 years in good health and CMV-seropositive. The chain links TRBV29-1 with TRBJ1-2; TRBD1 matches 8 bases in the middle. The sequenced DNA: TGCAGCGTTGATCTGACAGGGGCTAACTATGGCTACACCTTC. Translated, this is CSVDLTGANYGYTF.